The clone carrying this T cell receptor (beta chain) was seen many times. The sample comes from a study of neurological immune-mediated disorders. Germline V gene lookup returns CDR1 SEHNR and CDR2 FQNEAQ (reference sequence). This CDR3 has 15 residues. Trimming at V came to 5 bases and at J to 7 bases, leaving 12 bases not matched to a gene. TCRdb recomputed calls from the 5' RACE reads with MiXCR, one row per CDR3 protein. The repertoire consists of about 28,000 distinct CDR3 sequences, with roughly 12% occurring once and the leading ten covering around 7.6%. The sample taken for sequencing was PBMCs. The clonotype originates from a man between 60 and 70 years old in good health. The chain is built from TRBV7-9 and TRBJ1-2, with 8 bases that match TRBD1. Here the CDR3 DNA reads TGTGCCAGCAGCCCGCCCGCAGGGGGCGTGAGTGGCTACACCTTC. Protein sequence: CASSPPAGGVSGYTF.